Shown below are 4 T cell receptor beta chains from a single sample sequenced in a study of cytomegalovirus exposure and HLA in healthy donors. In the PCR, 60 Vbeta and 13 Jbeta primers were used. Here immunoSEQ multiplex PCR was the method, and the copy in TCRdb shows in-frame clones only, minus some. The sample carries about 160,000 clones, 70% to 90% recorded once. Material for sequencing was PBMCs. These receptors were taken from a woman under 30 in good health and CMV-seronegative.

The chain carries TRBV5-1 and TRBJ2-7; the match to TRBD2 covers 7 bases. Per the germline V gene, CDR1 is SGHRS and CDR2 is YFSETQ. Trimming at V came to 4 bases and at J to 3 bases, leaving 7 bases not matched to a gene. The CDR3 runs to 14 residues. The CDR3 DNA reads TGCGCCAGCAGCCCCCTGACTAGCTACTACGAGCAGTACTTC. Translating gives CASSPLTSYYEQYF.

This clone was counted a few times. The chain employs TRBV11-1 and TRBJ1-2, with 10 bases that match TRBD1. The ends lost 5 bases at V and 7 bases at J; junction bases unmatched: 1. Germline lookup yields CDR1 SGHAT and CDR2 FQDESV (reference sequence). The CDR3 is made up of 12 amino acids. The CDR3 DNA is TGTGCCAGCAGCCGACAGGGGGCTGGCTACACCTTC. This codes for CASSRQGAGYTF.

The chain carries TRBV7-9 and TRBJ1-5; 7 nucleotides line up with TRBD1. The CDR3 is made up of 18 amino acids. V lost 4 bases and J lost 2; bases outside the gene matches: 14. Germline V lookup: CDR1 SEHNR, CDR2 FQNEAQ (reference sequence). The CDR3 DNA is TGTGCCAGCAGCTCCACAGGGGCTTGGGGGTCGGGCAATCAGCCCCAGCATTTT. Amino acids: CASSSTGAWGSGNQPQHF.

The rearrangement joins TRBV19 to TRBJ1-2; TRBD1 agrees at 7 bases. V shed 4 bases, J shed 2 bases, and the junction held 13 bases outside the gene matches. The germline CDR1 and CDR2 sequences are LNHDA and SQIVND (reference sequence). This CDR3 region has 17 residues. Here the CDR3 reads CASSRGVSRGRNYGYTF. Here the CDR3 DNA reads TGTGCCAGTAGTAGGGGGGTGTCGAGGGGGCGCAACTATGGCTACACCTTC.